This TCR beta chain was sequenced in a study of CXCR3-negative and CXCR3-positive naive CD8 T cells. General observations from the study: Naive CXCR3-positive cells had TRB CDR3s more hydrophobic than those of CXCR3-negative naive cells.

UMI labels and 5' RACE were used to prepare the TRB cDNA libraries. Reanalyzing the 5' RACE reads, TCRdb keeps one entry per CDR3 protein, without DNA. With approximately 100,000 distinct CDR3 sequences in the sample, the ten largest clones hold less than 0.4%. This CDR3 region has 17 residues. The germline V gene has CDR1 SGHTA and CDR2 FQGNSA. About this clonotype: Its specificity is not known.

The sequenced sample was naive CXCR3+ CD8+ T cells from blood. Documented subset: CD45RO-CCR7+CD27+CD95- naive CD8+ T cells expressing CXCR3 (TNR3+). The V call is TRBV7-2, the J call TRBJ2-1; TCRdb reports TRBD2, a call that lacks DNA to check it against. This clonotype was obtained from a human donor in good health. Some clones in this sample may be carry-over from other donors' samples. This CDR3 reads CASSFNSGASSYNEQFF.